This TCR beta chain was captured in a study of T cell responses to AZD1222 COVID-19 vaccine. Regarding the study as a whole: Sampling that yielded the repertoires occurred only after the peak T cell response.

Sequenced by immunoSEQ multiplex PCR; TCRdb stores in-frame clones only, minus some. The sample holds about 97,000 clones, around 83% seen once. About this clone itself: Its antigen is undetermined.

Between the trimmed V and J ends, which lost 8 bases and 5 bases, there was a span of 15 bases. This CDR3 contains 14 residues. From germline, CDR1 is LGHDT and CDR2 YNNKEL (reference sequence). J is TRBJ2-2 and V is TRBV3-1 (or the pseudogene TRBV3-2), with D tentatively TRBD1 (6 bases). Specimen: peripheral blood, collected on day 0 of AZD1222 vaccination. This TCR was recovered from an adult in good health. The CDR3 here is CASRVAGETGELFF. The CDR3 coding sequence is TGTGCCAGCCGGGTGGCAGGGGAAACCGGGGAGCTGTTTTTT.